A selection of T cell receptor beta chains follows, all from one sample in a study of blood T cells in healthy people across ages. TCRdb fed the 5' RACE reads into MiXCR, producing one record per CDR3 protein. The sample includes almost 300,000 distinct CDR3 sequences, less than 30% of them seen just once. The sequenced sample consisted of blood. The receptors were sampled from a woman aged 70-85 years in good health. The CDR3 runs from the conserved cysteine through the conserved F or W. A D gene is named only where the DNA matches it firmly. The size field is filled for only some rows; it gives once, few, many or a size class.

D	J	V	size	CDR3	DNA
NA	TRBJ2-3	TRBV18	few	CASSPNPTDTQYF	TGTGCCAGCTCACCTAACCCCACAGATACGCAGTATTTT
NA	TRBJ1-2	TRBV11-2	NA	CASSFPGVRGYTF	TGTGCCAGCAGCTTCCCAGGGGTCAGAGGCTACACCTTC
NA	TRBJ2-1	TRBV7-3	NA	CASSSTSYNEQFF	TGTGCCAGCAGCTCAACCTCCTACAATGAGCAGTTCTTC
NA	TRBJ1-4	TRBV7-2	few	CASSFTNEKLFF	TGTGCCAGCAGCTTCACTAATGAAAAACTGTTTTTT
NA	TRBJ2-5	TRBV12-3/TRBV12-4	many	CASSLARRSPQETQYF	TGTGCCAGCAGTTTAGCGCGTAGGTCGCCCCAAGAGACCCAGTACTTC
TRBD1	TRBJ1-2	TRBV7-8	many	CASSTRTGGGYTF	TGTGCCAGCAGCACACGGACAGGGGGTGGCTACACCTTC
NA	TRBJ1-4	TRBV7-8	NA	CASSTRTDNWEKLFF	TGTGCCAGCAGCACACGAACGGACAATTGGGAAAAACTGTTTTTT
TRBD1	TRBJ2-2	TRBV5-5	few	CASSPRVTGVDGELFF	TGTGCCAGCAGCCCCCGTGTGACAGGGGTTGACGGGGAGCTGTTTTTT
NA	TRBJ1-1	TRBV7-9	few	CASSPEGQRTEAFF	TGTGCCAGCAGCCCGGAGGGTCAGAGAACTGAAGCTTTCTTT
NA	TRBJ2-5	TRBV12-3/TRBV12-4	many	CASSSWTVSETQYF	TGTGCCAGCAGTTCCTGGACAGTCTCCGAGACCCAGTACTTC
NA	TRBJ2-2	TRBV7-9	NA	CASSLERVLRTGTGELFF	TGTGCCAGCAGCTTAGAAAGAGTGCTCCGAACGGGCACCGGGGAGCTGTTTTTT
TRBD1	TRBJ1-3	TRBV20-1	NA	CSAETPGQNSGNTIYF	TGCAGTGCTGAAACTCCGGGACAGAACTCTGGAAACACCATATATTTT
TRBD1	TRBJ1-2	TRBV4-1	NA	CASSQDPGQDVDYGYTF	TGCGCCAGCAGCCAAGATCCCGGACAGGATGTGGACTATGGCTACACCTTC
TRBD1	TRBJ2-1	TRBV20-1	NA	CSAREGQGYNEQFF	TGCAGTGCTAGAGAGGGACAGGGATACAATGAGCAGTTCTTC
NA	TRBJ2-1	TRBV7-9	NA	CASSFLVTEQFF	TGTGCCAGCAGCTTCTTGGTTACTGAGCAGTTCTTC
NA	TRBJ2-3	TRBV29-1	NA	CSVGGTLRSDTQYF	TGCAGCGTTGGCGGGACCCTTCGGTCAGATACGCAGTATTTT
NA	TRBJ2-5	TRBV7-9	many	CASSSRSRVQETQYF	TGTGCCAGCAGCTCCCGTTCCCGGGTCCAAGAGACCCAGTACTTC
TRBD1	TRBJ2-5	TRBV5-1	few	CASSLSADRAAQTQYF	TGCGCCAGCAGCTTGTCCGCGGACAGGGCGGCACAGACCCAGTACTTC
NA	TRBJ2-1	TRBV20-1	NA	CSAREEAAYSYNEQFF	TGCAGTGCTAGAGAAGAAGCGGCCTACTCCTACAATGAGCAGTTCTTC
NA	TRBJ1-4	TRBV7-8	NA	CASSLGGLAGTTNEKLFF	TGTGCCAGCAGCTTAGGTGGATTGGCAGGGACAACTAATGAAAAACTGTTTTTT
NA	TRBJ2-7	TRBV27	few	CASSLSWSGSSYEQYF	TGTGCCAGCAGTTTATCGTGGAGCGGCTCCTCCTACGAGCAGTACTTC
NA	TRBJ2-2	TRBV9	NA	CASSVEGPTGELFF	TGTGCCAGCAGCGTAGAGGGACCCACCGGGGAGCTGTTTTTT
NA	TRBJ1-1	TRBV28	many	CASSRVMNTEAFF	TGTGCCAGCAGTCGCGTCATGAACACTGAAGCTTTCTTT
TRBD2	TRBJ2-1	TRBV4-1	medium-sized	CASSQDSGVSGVYPGSYNEQFF	TGCGCCAGCAGCCAAGATAGCGGGGTGTCGGGCGTTTATCCAGGCTCCTACAATGAGCAGTTCTTC
NA	TRBJ1-5	TRBV4-3	NA	CASSQEVLSNQPQHF	TGCGCCAGCAGCCAAGAGGTCCTTAGCAATCAGCCCCAGCATTTT
NA	TRBJ1-2	TRBV7-9	NA	CASSLVVSNYGYTF	TGTGCCAGCAGCTTAGTGGTCAGTAACTATGGCTACACCTTC